Shown below are 5 T cell receptor beta chains from a single sample sequenced in a study of blood T cells in healthy people across ages. A second PCR, run for about 7 to 11 cycles, used a sample-barcoded 5' primer plus a J-beta primer mix. Each CDR3 protein gets one entry after TCRdb re-called the 5' RACE reads with MiXCR. The table has approximately 780,000 distinct CDR3 sequences, around 24% seen once. This same sample was also taken into another study, of T cells of mothers and their children.

The sample was blood. These receptors all come from a boy between 10 and 17 years old in good health.

The chain combines TRBV6-2 or TRBV6-3 with TRBJ2-7; a possible D gene is TRBD1 (6 bases). Germline V gene sequence: CDR1 MNHEY, CDR2 SVGEGT. The CDR3 consists of 14 residues. V was cut by 5 bases and J by 4 bases, with 15 bases left in between. The CDR3 DNA follows: TGTGCCAGCAGTCTACACAGGGTAACTTACGAGCAGTACTTC. Protein: CASSLHRVTYEQYF.

In this sample, this clonotype turned up a few times. The chain couples TRBV6-5 to TRBJ2-5; 11 positions match TRBD2. Per the germline V gene, CDR1 is MNHEY and CDR2 is SVGAGI. The CDR3 covers 16 residues. Trimming removed 3 bases from V and 3 bases from J; junction bases left unmatched: 6. The CDR3 coding sequence is TGTGCCAGCAGTTATTCGACTAGCGGGGCGGAAGAGACCCAGTACTTC. As protein: CASSYSTSGAEETQYF.

This chain joins TRBV12-3 or TRBV12-4 and TRBJ1-2, with a possible D match to TRBD1 (5 bases). Between the trimmed V and J ends, which lost 4 bases and 0 bases, there was a span of 15 bases. CDR3 length equals 16 residues. The chain's CDR3 is CASSSIYGGTNYGYTF. The CDR3, as DNA: TGTGCCAGCAGTTCGATTTACGGGGGAACTAACTATGGCTACACCTTC.

V is TRBV20-1 and J is TRBJ2-3; 9 bases are a match to TRBD2. Trimming took 4 bases from V and 2 from J; bases not matched to a gene: 7. The CDR3 is 15 amino acids. Germline V CDR1 and CDR2: DFQATT, SNEGSKA (reference sequence). The CDR3 DNA sequence: TGCAGTGCTACCCTAGCGGGATTGTCCACAGATACGCAGTATTTT. Translated, it gives CSATLAGLSTDTQYF.

V is TRBV12-3 or TRBV12-4 and J is TRBJ1-2; D is unclear. This CDR3 is 13 amino acids long. Trimming pared 2 bases from V and 4 bases from J, leaving 8 bases between. CDR3 bases: TGTGCCAGCAGTTTAATTAGCGGCTATGGCTACACCTTC. Encoded protein: CASSLISGYGYTF.